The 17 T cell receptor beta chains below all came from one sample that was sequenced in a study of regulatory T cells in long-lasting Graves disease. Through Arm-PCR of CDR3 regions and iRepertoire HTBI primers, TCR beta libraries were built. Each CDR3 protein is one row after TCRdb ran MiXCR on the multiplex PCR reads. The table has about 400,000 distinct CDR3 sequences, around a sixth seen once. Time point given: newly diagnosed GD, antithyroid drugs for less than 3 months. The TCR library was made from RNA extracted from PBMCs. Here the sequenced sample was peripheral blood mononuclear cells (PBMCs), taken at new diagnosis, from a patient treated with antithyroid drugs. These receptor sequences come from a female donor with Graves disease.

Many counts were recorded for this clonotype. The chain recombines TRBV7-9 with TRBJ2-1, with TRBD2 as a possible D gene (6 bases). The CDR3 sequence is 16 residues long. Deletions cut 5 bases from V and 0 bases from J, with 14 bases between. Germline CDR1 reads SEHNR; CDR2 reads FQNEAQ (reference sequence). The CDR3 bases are TGTGCCAGCAGCGGTAGCGGTAGAGTCTCCTACAATGAGCAGTTCTTC. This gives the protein CASSGSGRVSYNEQFF.

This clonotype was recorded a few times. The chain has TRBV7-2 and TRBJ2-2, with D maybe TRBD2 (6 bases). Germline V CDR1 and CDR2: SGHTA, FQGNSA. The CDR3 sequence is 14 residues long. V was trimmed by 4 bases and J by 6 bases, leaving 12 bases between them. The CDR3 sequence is CASSSPRGAGELFF. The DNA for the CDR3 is TGTGCCAGCAGCTCCCCCCGCGGGGCCGGGGAGCTGTTTTTT.

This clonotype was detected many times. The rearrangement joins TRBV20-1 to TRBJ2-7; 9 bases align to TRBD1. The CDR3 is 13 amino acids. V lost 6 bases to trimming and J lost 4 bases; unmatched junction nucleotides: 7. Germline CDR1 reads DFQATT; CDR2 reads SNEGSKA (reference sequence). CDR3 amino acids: CSAIPGQGYEQYF. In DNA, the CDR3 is TGCAGTGCCATACCGGGACAGGGTTACGAGCAGTACTTC.

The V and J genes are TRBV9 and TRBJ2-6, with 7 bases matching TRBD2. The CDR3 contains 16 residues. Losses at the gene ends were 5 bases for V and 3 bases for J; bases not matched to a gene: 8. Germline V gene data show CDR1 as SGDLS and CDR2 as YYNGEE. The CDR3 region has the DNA TGTGCCAGCAGTCCGAGGGAGGGCAGTGGGGCCAACGTCCTGACTTTC. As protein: CASSPREGSGANVLTF.

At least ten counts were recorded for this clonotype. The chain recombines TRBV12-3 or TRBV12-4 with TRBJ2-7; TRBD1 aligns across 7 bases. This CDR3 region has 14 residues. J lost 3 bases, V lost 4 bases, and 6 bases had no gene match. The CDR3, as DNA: TGTGCCAGCAGTTCCTCCGACAGGGACTACGAGCAGTACTTC. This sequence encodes CASSSSDRDYEQYF.

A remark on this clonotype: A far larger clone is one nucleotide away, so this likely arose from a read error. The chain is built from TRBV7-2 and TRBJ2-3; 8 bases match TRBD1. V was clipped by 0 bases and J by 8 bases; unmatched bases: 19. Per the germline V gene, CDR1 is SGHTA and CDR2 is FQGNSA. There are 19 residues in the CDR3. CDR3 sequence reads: CASSLAALLRPFDRGTQYF. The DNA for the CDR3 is TGTGCCAGCAGCTTAGCTGCCCTCCTTAGGCCCTTTGACAGGGGTACGCAGTATTTT.

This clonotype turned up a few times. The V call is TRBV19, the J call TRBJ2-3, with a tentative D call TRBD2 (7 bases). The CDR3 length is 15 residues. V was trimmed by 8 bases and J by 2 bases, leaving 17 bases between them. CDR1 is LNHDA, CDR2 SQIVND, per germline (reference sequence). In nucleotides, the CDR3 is TGTGCCAGTGCCCCTAGGGCGGGGGCCACAGATACGCAGTATTTT. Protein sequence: CASAPRAGATDTQYF.

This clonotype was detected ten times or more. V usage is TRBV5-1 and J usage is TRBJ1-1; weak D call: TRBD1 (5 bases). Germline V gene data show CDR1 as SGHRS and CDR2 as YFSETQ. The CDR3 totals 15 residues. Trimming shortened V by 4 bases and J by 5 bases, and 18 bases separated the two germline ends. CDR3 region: CASSPLEGFGTEAFF. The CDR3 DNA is TGCGCCAGCAGCCCTCTCGAGGGGTTTGGAACTGAAGCTTTCTTT.

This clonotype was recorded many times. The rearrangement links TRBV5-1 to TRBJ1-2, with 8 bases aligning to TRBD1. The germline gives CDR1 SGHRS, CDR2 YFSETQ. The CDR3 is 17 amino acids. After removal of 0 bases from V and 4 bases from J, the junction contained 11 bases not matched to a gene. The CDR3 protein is CASSLVIRQGAIYGYTF. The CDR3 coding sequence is TGCGCCAGCAGCTTGGTAATCCGGCAGGGGGCAATCTATGGCTACACCTTC.

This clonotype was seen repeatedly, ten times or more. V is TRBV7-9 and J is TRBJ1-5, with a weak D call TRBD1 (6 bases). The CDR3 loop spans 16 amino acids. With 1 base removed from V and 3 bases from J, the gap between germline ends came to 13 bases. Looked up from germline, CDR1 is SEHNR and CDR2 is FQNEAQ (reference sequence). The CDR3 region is CASSLDQGHPNQPQHF. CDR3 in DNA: TGTGCCAGCAGCTTAGACCAGGGGCACCCCAATCAGCCCCAGCATTTT.

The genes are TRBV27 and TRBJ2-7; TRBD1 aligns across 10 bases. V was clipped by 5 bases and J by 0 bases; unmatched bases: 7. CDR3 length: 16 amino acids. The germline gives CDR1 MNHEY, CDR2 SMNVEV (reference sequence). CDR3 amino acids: CASSRSGTGVSYEQYF. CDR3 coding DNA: TGTGCCAGCAGTCGCTCCGGGACAGGGGTCTCCTACGAGCAGTACTTC.

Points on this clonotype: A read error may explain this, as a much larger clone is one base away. Written as DNA, the CDR3 is TGTGCCAGCACTTCGGGGGGACGGCTGTACTTC. Translation: CASTSGGRLYF. The genes are TRBV6-2 or TRBV6-3 and TRBJ2-7; 7 positions agree with TRBD2. Germline V gene lookup returns CDR1 MNHEY and CDR2 SVGEGT. CDR3 length equals 11 residues. J lost 12 bases, V lost 7 bases, and 9 bases had no gene match.

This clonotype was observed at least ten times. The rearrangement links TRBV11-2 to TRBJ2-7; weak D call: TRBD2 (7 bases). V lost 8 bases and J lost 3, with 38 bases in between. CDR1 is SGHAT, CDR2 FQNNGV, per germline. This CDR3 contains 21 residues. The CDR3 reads CASHPGGQNLPGDPPDYEQYF. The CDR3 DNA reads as TGTGCCAGCCACCCGGGGGGCCAGAACCTCCCGGGAGACCCACCCGACTACGAGCAGTACTTC. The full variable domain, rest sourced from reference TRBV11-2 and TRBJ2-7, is EAGVAQSPRYKIIEKRQSVAFWCNPISGHATLYWYQQILGQGPKLLIQFQNNGVVDDSQLPKDRFSAERLKGVDSTLKIQPAKLEDSAVYLCASHPGGQNLPGDPPDYEQYFGPGTRLTVT.

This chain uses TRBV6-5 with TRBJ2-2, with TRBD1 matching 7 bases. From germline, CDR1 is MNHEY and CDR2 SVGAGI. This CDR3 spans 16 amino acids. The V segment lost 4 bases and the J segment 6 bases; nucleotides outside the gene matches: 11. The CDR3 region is CASSLRQGESAGELFF. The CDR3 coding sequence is TGTGCCAGCAGTTTACGGCAGGGGGAATCTGCCGGGGAGCTGTTTTTT.

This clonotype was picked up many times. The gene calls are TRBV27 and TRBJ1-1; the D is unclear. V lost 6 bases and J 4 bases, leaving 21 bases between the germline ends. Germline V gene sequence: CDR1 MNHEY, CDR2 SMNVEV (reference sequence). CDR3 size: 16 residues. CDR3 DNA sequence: TGTGCCAGCAGCCTGCCAGCGGATATACCGGGCACTGAAGCTTTCTTT. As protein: CASSLPADIPGTEAFF.

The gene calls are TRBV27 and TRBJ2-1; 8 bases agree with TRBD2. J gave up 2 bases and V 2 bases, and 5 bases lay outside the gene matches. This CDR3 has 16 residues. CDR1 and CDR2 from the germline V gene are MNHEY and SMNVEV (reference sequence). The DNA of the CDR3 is TGTGCCAGCAGTTTACGCGGGAGGTCTGCCTACAATGAGCAGTTCTTC. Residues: CASSLRGRSAYNEQFF.

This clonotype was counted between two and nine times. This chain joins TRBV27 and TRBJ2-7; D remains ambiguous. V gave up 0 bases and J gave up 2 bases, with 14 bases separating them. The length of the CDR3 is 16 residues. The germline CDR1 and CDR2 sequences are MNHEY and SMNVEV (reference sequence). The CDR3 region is CASSLSPSLMAYEQYF. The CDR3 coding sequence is TGTGCCAGCAGTTTATCGCCCAGCCTGATGGCCTACGAGCAGTACTTC.